These T cell receptor beta chains were read from a single sample in a study of CD8+ T cells in alopecia areata. Using immunoSEQ multiplex PCR, the repertoire was profiled, and TCRdb retains in-frame clones only, with some absent. The profile shows about 180,000 clones, about 47% of them singletons. This material consisted of CD8+ T cells sorted from blood, taken around week 54, from a patient treated with tofacitinib. The receptor set was obtained from a human donor with alopecia areata. Each CDR3 is given without its conserved first and last residue. A clone size is listed for some rows: how often the clone was seen (once, few, many), or a class if it is expanded.

clone size: -
J gene: TRBJ1-2
V gene: TRBV5-4
CDR3 protein: ASSPGWGKDGYT

clone size: -
J gene: TRBJ2-3
V gene: TRBV29-1
CDR3 protein: SVDGGAHTDTQY

clone size: -
J gene: TRBJ2-1
V gene: TRBV18
CDR3 protein: ASQNLAGSYNEQF

clone size: -
J gene: TRBJ1-2
V gene: TRBV6-1
CDR3 protein: ASSERTGSYGYT

clone size: -
J gene: TRBJ2-3
V gene: TRBV4-1
CDR3 protein: ASSQGTAYTDTQY

clone size: -
J gene: TRBJ1-2
V gene: TRBV19
CDR3 protein: ASKTGANYGYT

clone size: few
J gene: TRBJ1-1
V gene: TRBV5-1
CDR3 protein: ASSAGQGRTEAF

clone size: once
J gene: TRBJ1-5
V gene: TRBV7-8
CDR3 protein: ASSLRLTGNGNQPQH

clone size: -
J gene: TRBJ2-3
V gene: TRBV28
CDR3 protein: ASGGGGLGTDTQY

clone size: -
J gene: TRBJ2-3
V gene: TRBV9
CDR3 protein: ASSVGGSTDTQY

clone size: few
J gene: TRBJ1-5
V gene: TRBV7-9
CDR3 protein: ASSLGTAYSNQPQH

clone size: -
J gene: TRBJ2-3
V gene: TRBV5-1
CDR3 protein: ASSLLPGTGLTDTQY

clone size: -
J gene: TRBJ2-1
V gene: TRBV7-3
CDR3 protein: ASSLIRRDYNEQF

clone size: -
J gene: TRBJ2-1
V gene: TRBV6-6
CDR3 protein: ASSYGVGGDNEQF

clone size: -
J gene: TRBJ2-5
V gene: TRBV5-6
CDR3 protein: ASSPGTGKETQY

clone size: -
J gene: TRBJ2-1
V gene: TRBV5-6
CDR3 protein: ASSYASGVPKEF

clone size: -
J gene: TRBJ1-2
V gene: TRBV4-1
CDR3 protein: ASSQISQAGYT

clone size: -
J gene: TRBJ1-4
V gene: TRBV7-9
CDR3 protein: ASSAPSSEKLF

clone size: -
J gene: TRBJ2-5
V gene: TRBV7-6
CDR3 protein: ASSLVPGRAQETQY

clone size: few
J gene: TRBJ1-2
V gene: TRBV5-6
CDR3 protein: ASSPVTLRGNGYT

clone size: once
J gene: TRBJ2-7
V gene: TRBV10-2
CDR3 protein: ASSTGVSEQY

clone size: -
J gene: TRBJ2-7
V gene: TRBV13
CDR3 protein: ASSFAFEGGYEQY

clone size: few
J gene: TRBJ2-1
V gene: TRBV9
CDR3 protein: ASSVTGANEQF

clone size: few
J gene: TRBJ1-6
V gene: TRBV29-1
CDR3 protein: SVLAGGANSPLH

clone size: once
J gene: TRBJ2-5
V gene: TRBV12-5
CDR3 protein: ASGKSESETQY

clone size: -
J gene: TRBJ2-5
V gene: TRBV10-3
CDR3 protein: AISLSGKQETQY

clone size: -
J gene: TRBJ2-5
V gene: TRBV11-2
CDR3 protein: ASSSGVLAGLEAQY

clone size: few
J gene: TRBJ2-5
V gene: TRBV7-2
CDR3 protein: ASSFTSGGNQETQY

clone size: -
J gene: TRBJ2-7
V gene: TRBV4-1
CDR3 protein: ASSQDNLISYEQY

clone size: few
J gene: TRBJ2-3
V gene: TRBV27
CDR3 protein: ASSLNAGLAGESDTQY

clone size: -
J gene: TRBJ1-2
V gene: TRBV6-5
CDR3 protein: ASSFHQGRGYT

clone size: few
J gene: TRBJ2-7
V gene: TRBV6-8
CDR3 protein: ASQVFRDNSYEQY

clone size: few
J gene: TRBJ1-2
V gene: TRBV7-9
CDR3 protein: ASNTGRDGYT

clone size: few
J gene: TRBJ2-5
V gene: TRBV2
CDR3 protein: ASSEIGSGEETQY

clone size: -
J gene: TRBJ1-4
V gene: TRBV25-1
CDR3 protein: ASSESRSRDPSEEKLF

clone size: -
J gene: TRBJ1-5
V gene: TRBV6-5
CDR3 protein: ASRVTGEAQPQH

clone size: -
J gene: TRBJ2-1
V gene: TRBV6-5
CDR3 protein: ASSYSTEYNEQF

clone size: many
J gene: TRBJ2-3
V gene: TRBV6-5
CDR3 protein: ASSYTDTTDTQY

clone size: few
J gene: TRBJ1-1
V gene: TRBV30
CDR3 protein: AWRHATEAF

clone size: -
J gene: TRBJ1-5
V gene: TRBV10-2
CDR3 protein: ASSDREGPNNQPQH

clone size: -
J gene: TRBJ1-5
V gene: TRBV5-6
CDR3 protein: ASSLGGAGQPQH

clone size: few
J gene: TRBJ2-7
V gene: TRBV6-5
CDR3 protein: ASSGRIRDEQY

clone size: once
J gene: TRBJ2-1
V gene: TRBV7-8
CDR3 protein: ASSPEGGGQGEQF

clone size: -
J gene: TRBJ2-1
V gene: TRBV25-1
CDR3 protein: ASSWVGGSNEQF

clone size: -
J gene: TRBJ2-5
V gene: TRBV6-1
CDR3 protein: ASSSRDRKKETQY